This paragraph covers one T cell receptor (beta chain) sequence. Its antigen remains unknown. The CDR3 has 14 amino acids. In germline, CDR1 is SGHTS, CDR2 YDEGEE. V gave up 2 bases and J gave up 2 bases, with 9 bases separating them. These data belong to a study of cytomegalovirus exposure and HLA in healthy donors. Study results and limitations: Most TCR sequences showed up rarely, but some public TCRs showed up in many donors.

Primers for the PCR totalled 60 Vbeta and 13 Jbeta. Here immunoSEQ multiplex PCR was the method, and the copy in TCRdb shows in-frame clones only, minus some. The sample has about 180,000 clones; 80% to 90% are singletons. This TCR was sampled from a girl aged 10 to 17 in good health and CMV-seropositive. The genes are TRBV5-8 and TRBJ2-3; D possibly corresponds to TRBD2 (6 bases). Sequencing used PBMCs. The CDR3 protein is CASSFGLPTDTQYF. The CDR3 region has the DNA TGTGCCAGCAGCTTCGGACTACCCACAGATACGCAGTATTTT. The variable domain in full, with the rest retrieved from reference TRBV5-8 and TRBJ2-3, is EAGVTQSPTHLIKTRGQQATLRCSPISGHTSVYWYQQALGLGLQFLLWYDEGEERNRGNFPPRFSGRQFPNYSSELNVNALELEDSALYLCASSFGLPTDTQYFGPGTRLTVL.